This TCR beta chain was recovered during a study of CD8+ T cells in alopecia areata (dated by TCRdb to the late 2010s). In terms of the full investigation: Treated patients were enrolled in an open-label pilot trial of oral tofacitinib, 5 to 10 mg twice daily, for moderate-to-severe alopecia areata. Biopsies were taken from tofacitinib-treated patients at baseline and at 4 and 24 weeks of treatment, and a later scalp biopsy was taken in several of the tofacitinib-treated patients. Scalp tissue and sorted CD4+ and CD8+ peripheral blood T cells from patchy and totalis/universalis alopecia areata patients and from healthy controls were covered by human TCRbeta sequencing. Scalp clonality was compared among normal scalp (n=4), patchy alopecia areata scalp (n=8), and alopecia totalis/universalis scalp (n=8). High-throughput TCRbeta sequencing was used to examine T cell clonal expansion in alopecia areata in both the C3H/HeJ mouse model and human patients. Disease severity in treated patients was measured with the SALT score, which quantifies the percentage of affected scalp surface area. Tofacitinib was given for 6 to 18 months, followed by 6 months of follow-up off drug to assess delayed response and recurrence. RNA was extracted with the PAXgene miRNA kit for fixed scalp, the miRNeasy kit for PBMCs, and the RNeasy kit for mouse skin. Amplification of TCRbeta CDR3 regions was done by immunoSEQ multiplex PCR using 35 Vbeta forward primers and 13 Jbeta reverse primers. What the study reported, not specific to this receptor: The treated cohort was small, with a single nonresponder, so links between baseline CD8+ expansion and response need larger studies. During tofacitinib treatment, many expanded lesional clones stuck around in both scalp and blood, and this persistence may partly explain why relapse happens after treatment is stopped. Compared with normal scalp, lesional scalp, particularly in alopecia totalis/universalis, had higher clonality and more expanded CD8+ clones, which suggests antigenic drive. Shared TCR sequences between patients were less evident than in mice, which may be partly attributable to HLA diversity in the patient population. Scalp clonality and the number of expanded CD8+ clones among the top 100 scalp clones were significantly decreased by tofacitinib. Unlike mouse skin, which is dominated by gammadelta T cells, normal human skin has resident alphabeta T cells that are also sequenced, and this complicates analysis of the scalp TCR repertoire.

The library was generated by the immunoSEQ multiplex PCR assay. To provide template for TCR sequencing, every sample had RNA extracted and reverse transcribed into cDNA. First-strand cDNA was synthesized using SuperScript III with a 2:1 mix of oligo-dT and random hexamers. A synthetic immune receptor repertoire was used to gauge amplification bias, and whatever bias remained was removed computationally. Turning to the authors' computational methods: Raw reads were preprocessed for error removal, and CDR3 was defined according to IMGT conventions as running from the conserved cysteine to phenylalanine. Clonality was calculated as 1 minus Shannon entropy normalized by log2 of the number of productive unique TCRs. Whether each scalp clone was CD4 or CD8 was inferred by checking scalp TCRbeta sequences against the CD4 and CD8 repertoires from sorted blood. TCRdb mirrors the immuneACCESS table, restricted to in-frame sequences. Some clones are absent from its copies; in checked studies, under half trace to an unresolved V gene, and the reason for the others is unknown. Clone size and the V and J calls come from that table; the DNA yielded D and trimming. The sample table records around 270,000 clones; over 45% of these occur just once. The ten largest make up under 2% of the sample.

As for this clone: Its antigen remains unidentified. The sample holds no much larger clone one base away, and base qualities are not on file.

Explained via the paper, the time point label denotes: less than 30 weeks on oral tofacitinib. The treatment or condition label here, explained by the study, means: oral pan-JAK inhibitor, 5-10 mg twice daily. Lesional scalp punch biopsies and peripheral blood were collected from alopecia areata patients. PBMCs were separated by density centrifugation and stained for CD3, CD4 and CD8, after which CD4+ and CD8+ T cells were sorted on a FACSAria. In the germline V gene, CDR1 corresponds to MNHNS and CDR2 to SASEGT. Measured from the cysteine to the phenylalanine, the CDR3 is 14 residues long. The read is trimmed to its CDR3 DNA, 42 bases read in frame from base 1. V is pared back by 7 bases and J by 3 bases, with 13 bases lying between the germline termini.

The rearranged chain carries TRBV6-1 and TRBJ2-1; too little of a D gene remains to name it. The TCR sequence derives from a human donor with alopecia areata. The starting material was CD4+ T cells sorted from blood, obtained at week 24, from a patient treated with tofacitinib. The DNA sequence is TGTGCCAGCACCCCGAGCACAATCTACAATGAGCAGTTCTTC. Its translation is CASTPSTIYNEQFF.